Listed below are T cell receptor beta chains from one sample, sequenced in a study of response to subunit inactivated influenza vaccine. Each CDR3 protein gets one entry after TCRdb re-called the RT-PCR reads with MiXCR. Of 650,000 or so distinct CDR3 sequences in the sample, about 15% were seen once. The specimen comprised PBMCs from blood, sampled approximately 15 days before vaccination. The receptors shown here come from a man aged 45-65 years who received an inactivated influenza vaccine. Each CDR3 is given with its conserved first and last residue. The D gene is left open where the match is weak. The size field is filled for only some rows; it gives once, few, many or a size class.

clone_size j_call v_call d_call cdr3_aa cdr3_nt
few TRBJ2-1 TRBV7-9 TRBD2 CASSFTGTSGNEQFF TGTGCCAGCAGCTTTACCGGGACTAGCGGAAATGAGCAGTTCTTC
few TRBJ1-1 TRBV5-1 NA CASSLVRGRGNTEAFF TGCGCCAGCAGCTTGGTTCGGGGCAGGGGGAACACTGAAGCTTTCTTT
many TRBJ1-1 TRBV5-1 TRBD1 CASSARQGKSTEAFF TGCGCCAGCAGCGCCCGACAGGGTAAGAGCACTGAAGCTTTCTTT
few TRBJ2-7 TRBV20-1 NA CSARRWGFYEQYF TGCAGTGCTAGACGTTGGGGATTCTACGAGCAGTACTTC
many TRBJ2-7 TRBV5-1 TRBD2 CASSFGDYYEQYF TGCGCCAGCAGCTTCGGGGACTACTACGAGCAGTACTTC
NA TRBJ1-5 TRBV28 NA CASIIGYGAEPNQPQHF TGTGCCAGCATAATTGGGTATGGAGCAGAGCCCAATCAGCCCCAGCATTTT
NA TRBJ2-2 TRBV5-6 NA CASSLTQSKNTGELFF TGTGCCAGCAGCCTAACCCAGAGCAAGAACACCGGGGAGCTGTTTTTT
NA TRBJ2-7 TRBV3-1 NA CASSRGLPGPYEQYF TGTGCCAGCAGCCGGGGCCTCCCTGGGCCCTACGAGCAGTACTTC
many TRBJ2-2 TRBV18 NA CASLQGRRNTGELFF TGTGCCAGCCTCCAGGGACGTCGGAACACCGGGGAGCTGTTTTTT
few TRBJ2-7 TRBV6-5 NA CASSSLFGGISEQYF TGTGCCAGCAGTTCCCTTTTCGGCGGGATAAGCGAGCAGTACTTC
many TRBJ2-7 TRBV11-2 NA CASRLLSSYEQYF TGTGCCAGCAGGTTACTCAGCTCCTACGAGCAGTACTTC
NA TRBJ2-3 TRBV4-2 NA CASSQANRDTQYF TGTGCCAGCAGCCAAGCCAACAGGGATACGCAGTATTTT
few TRBJ2-7 TRBV29-1 NA CSVENGAYEQYF TGCAGCGTTGAGAACGGAGCCTACGAGCAGTACTTC
many TRBJ2-5 TRBV5-1 NA CASRAEETQYF TGCGCCAGCAGGGCAGAAGAGACCCAGTACTTC
NA TRBJ2-1 TRBV7-9 TRBD2 CASSPPGTTFYNEQFF TGTGCCAGCAGCCCCCCCGGGACTACTTTTTACAATGAGCAGTTCTTC
NA TRBJ2-3 TRBV18 TRBD2 CASSSYSTSGVADTQYF TGTGCCAGCTCATCTTATTCCACTAGCGGGGTGGCAGATACGCAGTATTTT
NA TRBJ1-5 TRBV7-7 NA CASSIHSNQPQHF TGTGCCAGCAGCATTCATAGCAATCAGCCCCAGCATTTT
NA TRBJ2-2 TRBV11-2 NA CASSFYATVGGSSDTGELFF TGTGCCAGCAGCTTTTATGCGACCGTCGGGGGTTCGTCGGACACCGGGGAGCTGTTTTTT
many TRBJ2-3 TRBV5-1 NA CASSTTGDTQYF TGCGCCAGCAGTACAACCGGGGATACGCAGTATTTT
many TRBJ2-1 TRBV12-3/TRBV12-4 NA CASSRWRASEQFF TGTGCCAGCAGCCGCTGGAGGGCGAGTGAGCAGTTCTTC
NA TRBJ2-1 TRBV7-9 TRBD1 CASSPRQGTLSYNEQFF TGTGCCAGCAGTCCCAGACAGGGGACACTCTCCTACAATGAGCAGTTCTTC
few TRBJ2-7 TRBV29-1 NA CSVETDSSSYEQYF TGCAGCGTTGAAACGGACTCAAGCTCCTACGAGCAGTACTTC
few TRBJ1-2 TRBV20-1 TRBD1 CSASTGTGYGYTF TGCAGTGCTTCTACCGGGACAGGCTATGGCTACACCTTC
NA TRBJ2-3 TRBV5-5 NA CASSLLGGFGTDTQYF TGTGCCAGCAGCCTTTTGGGAGGCTTCGGCACAGATACGCAGTATTTT
NA TRBJ2-2 TRBV18 NA CASSPGTGGPNTGELFF TGTGCCAGCTCACCAGGGACCGGGGGTCCGAACACCGGGGAGCTGTTTTTT
few TRBJ1-6 TRBV15 TRBD1 CATSGRQGVNSPLHF TGTGCCACCAGCGGCCGACAGGGCGTGAATTCACCCCTCCACTTT
many TRBJ2-1 TRBV5-1 TRBD2 CASSTLLAGIVNEQFF TGCGCCAGCAGCACTCTTCTAGCGGGCATAGTCAATGAGCAGTTCTTC
NA TRBJ2-1 TRBV7-6 TRBD1 CASSSKTGRDYNEQFF TGTGCCAGCAGCTCGAAGACAGGGAGAGACTACAATGAGCAGTTCTTC
NA TRBJ1-1 TRBV9 NA CASSGARGGDTEAFF TGTGCCAGCAGCGGAGCCCGGGGCGGGGACACTGAAGCTTTCTTT
few TRBJ2-3 TRBV11-2 TRBD2 CASSLGTSGRGADTQYF TGTGCCAGCAGCCTGGGGACTAGCGGGAGGGGCGCAGATACGCAGTATTTT